These T cell receptor beta chains were read from a single sample in a study of blood T cell repertoires in COVID-19. Measured with immunoSEQ multiplex PCR; TCRdb has only the in-frame clones, and not every one. The sample yields fewer than 250,000 clones, over 70% seen once. The sample consisted of PBMCs or T cells enriched from blood (not recorded which). The receptors stem from a woman aged 25-40 years who had been exposed to COVID-19. CDR3s include the opening cysteine and the closing phenylalanine or tryptophan. The D gene is left open where the match is weak. A row's size may be missing; if present it is once, few, many or a size class.

J gene,D gene,V gene,clone size,CDR3 DNA,CDR3 protein
TRBJ2-3,TRBD2,TRBV2,-,TGTGCCAGTCAAGGCGGGAGGCTAACCACAGATACGCAGTATTTT,CASQGGRLTTDTQYF
TRBJ1-2,TRBD1,TRBV2,-,TGTGCCAGCAGAACGGACAGGGCGACCTATGGCTACACCTTC,CASRTDRATYGYTF
TRBJ2-5,-,TRBV6-5,-,TGTGCCAGCAGTTACTCAGGAGGGTGGGAGACCCAGTACTTC,CASSYSGGWETQYF
TRBJ2-4,TRBD1,TRBV2,-,TGTGCCAGCAGCGTACGGGACAGTCTAGCCAAAAACATTCAGTACTTC,CASSVRDSLAKNIQYF
TRBJ1-2,-,TRBV5-6,-,TGTGCCAGCAGCTTGCGCAGGATCCGGGGCTACACCTTC,CASSLRRIRGYTF
TRBJ1-5,-,TRBV28,few,TGTGCCACCCACCGGACAGCTAGCAATCAGCCCCAGCATTTT,CATHRTASNQPQHF
TRBJ1-2,TRBD1,TRBV30,-,TGTGCCTGGAGGACGGACAGGGTTCGTGGCTACACCTTC,CAWRTDRVRGYTF
TRBJ2-1,TRBD1,TRBV7-7,-,TGTGCCAGCAGCTTAGGAGGGGGCTTAGGCAATGAGCAGTTCTTC,CASSLGGGLGNEQFF
TRBJ2-1,-,TRBV19,-,TGTGCCAGTACTAGCTCTGCCTACAATGAGCAGTTCTTC,CASTSSAYNEQFF
TRBJ2-7,-,TRBV10-3,-,TGTGCCGTCGCGGATAATCTGCTGTACGAGCAGTACTTC,CAVADNLLYEQYF
TRBJ2-1,-,TRBV7-2,-,TGTGCCAGCAGCTTCTTCTTCCATGAGCAGTTCTTC,CASSFFFHEQFF
TRBJ2-1,-,TRBV11-2,-,TGTGCCAGCAGCTTAGATGGGAGGGGGTCCTACAATGAGCAGTTCTTC,CASSLDGRGSYNEQFF
TRBJ1-1,-,TRBV28,-,TGCGTAACACGACTGAGGGAGAGGAACACTGAAGCTTTCTTT,CVTRLRERNTEAFF
TRBJ1-4,TRBD1,TRBV7-2,-,TGTGCCAGCAGCTTAGTACCGGCAGGACAGGGGGGTGAAAAACTGTTTTTT,CASSLVPAGQGGEKLFF
TRBJ2-1,-,TRBV2,-,TGTGCCAGCAACACATACAATGAGCAGTTCTTC,CASNTYNEQFF
TRBJ1-5,TRBD1,TRBV24-1,-,TGTGCCACCAGTGTCGGACAGGGAAGCAATCAGCCCCAGCATTTT,CATSVGQGSNQPQHF
TRBJ2-1,-,TRBV28,-,TGTGCCAGCAGTTGGCCAGATAAGCTTTCTAGGCAGTTCTTC,CASSWPDKLSRQFF
TRBJ1-1,-,TRBV3-1/TRBV3-2,-,TGTGCCAGCAGCCAAGATGGACACAGGGTGGGAGCTTTCTTT,CASSQDGHRVGAFF
TRBJ1-4,TRBD1,TRBV7-2,-,TGTGCCAGCAGCCCAGGGGGCGCGGAACTGTTTTTT,CASSPGGAELFF
TRBJ1-1,TRBD1,TRBV19,-,TGTGCCAGTAGTATGGAACAGGGGGTGGGGACTGAAGCTTTCTTT,CASSMEQGVGTEAFF
TRBJ2-2,-,TRBV19,once,TGTGCCAGTATTAGGAACACCGGGGAGCTGTTTTTT,CASIRNTGELFF
TRBJ2-1,TRBD2,TRBV25-1,few,TGTGCCAGCCAGCGGGAATTCGACAATGAGCAGTTCTTC,CASQREFDNEQFF
TRBJ2-2,-,TRBV3-1/TRBV3-2,-,TGTGCCAGCAGCCAAGACCTAGGACAGCCGAACACCGGGGAGCTGTTTTTT,CASSQDLGQPNTGELFF
TRBJ2-1,TRBD2,TRBV5-1,-,TGCGCCAGCCAACTAGCGGGAGTAAATGAGCAGTTCTTC,CASQLAGVNEQFF
TRBJ2-2,-,TRBV28,-,TGTGCCACCAGATGGGGGCGTAACACCGGGGAGCTGTTTTTT,CATRWGRNTGELFF
TRBJ2-1,-,TRBV10-1,-,TGCGCCAGCAGTGAAAGTCGGTACAATGAGCAGTTCTTC,CASSESRYNEQFF
TRBJ2-7,TRBD1,TRBV10-3,-,TGTGCCACATCCCAGGGGACAGCCTACGAGCAGTACTTC,CATSQGTAYEQYF
TRBJ2-3,TRBD2,TRBV4-2,-,TGTGCCAGCAGCCAACTAGCGGGAGGGCCCTCTGGCACAGATACGCAGTATTTT,CASSQLAGGPSGTDTQYF
TRBJ2-7,TRBD2,TRBV5-6,-,TGTGCCAGCGGGATAGCGGGAGTGTACGAGCAGTACTTC,CASGIAGVYEQYF
TRBJ2-1,TRBD2,TRBV28,-,TGTGCCAGCAGTTTCCTGGGACTAGCGGGAATGAATGAGCAGTTCTTC,CASSFLGLAGMNEQFF
TRBJ1-2,-,TRBV4-2,-,TGTGCCAGCAGCCCCCCAGGGTACTCCCCCTATGGCTACACCTTC,CASSPPGYSPYGYTF